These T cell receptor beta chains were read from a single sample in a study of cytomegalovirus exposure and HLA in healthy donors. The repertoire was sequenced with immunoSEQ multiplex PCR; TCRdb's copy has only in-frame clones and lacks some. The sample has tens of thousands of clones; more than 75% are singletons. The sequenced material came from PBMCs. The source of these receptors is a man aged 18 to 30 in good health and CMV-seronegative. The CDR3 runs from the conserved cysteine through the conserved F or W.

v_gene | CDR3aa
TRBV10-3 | CAGRTGGSYGYTF
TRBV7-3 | CARRRGLAGVGAYNEQFF
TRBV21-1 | CASSKDEGGERGEQYF
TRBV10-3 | CAISPRAAGPQATNEKLFF
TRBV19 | CASSDRDRYGYTF
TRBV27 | CASSLQAARTDTQYF
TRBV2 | CASSGLAGDVQFF
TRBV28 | CASSPRTSGTDTQYF
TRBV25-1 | CASRTSGRETQYF
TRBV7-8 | CASSLVGGATYNEQFF
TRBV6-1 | CASPGGQGYGYTF
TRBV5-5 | CASSRLSFETQYF
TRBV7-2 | CASSLLAGSYNEQFF
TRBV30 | CAWSRDRGSAGELFF
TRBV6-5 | CASSYNSRDSPYEQYF
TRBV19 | CASSPLQGPVKDTEAFF
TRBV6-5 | CASWGGRNTEAFF
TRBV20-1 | CSASNFYEQYF
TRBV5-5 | CASTGGTGLPF
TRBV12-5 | CASALGVSEVTGELFF
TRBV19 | CATRQGGDTQYF
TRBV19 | CASSMRTGELFF
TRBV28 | CASSSLAGVSLNEQFF
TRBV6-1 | CASRLTFEDQQYF
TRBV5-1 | CASSLGSGKETQYF
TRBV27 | CASMEGRYQETQYF
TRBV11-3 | CASSLARNEQFF
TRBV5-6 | CASSLGDSINEKLFF
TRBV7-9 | CASSLASEGEQFF
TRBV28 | CASTDRGSNQPQHF
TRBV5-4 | CASSLTGTGGHNEQFF
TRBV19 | CASITRGQTGELFF
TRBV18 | CASSLGTGDQPQHF
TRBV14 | CASSQDHPTGRETQYF
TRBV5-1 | CASSGSGSTDTQYF
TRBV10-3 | CAISEQLLAGVSYNEQFF
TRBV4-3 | CASSSLAGGFTGELFF
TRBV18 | CASSLGTGAKRGYTF
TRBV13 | CASSLAQNEQFF
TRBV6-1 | CASSRIGVYEQYF
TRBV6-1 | CASSEYGNHEQYF
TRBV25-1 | CASSEDRGLGGELFF
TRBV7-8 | CASSSTGTATTSSGNTIYF
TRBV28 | CASSSPGTSTGELFF
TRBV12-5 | CALRTNHEQYF
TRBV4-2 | CASSQGPGLAGIEQFF
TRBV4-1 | CASSRVLGGDYEQYF
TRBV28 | CASSLNRPGVRYEQYF
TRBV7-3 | CASSPRSGERQYF
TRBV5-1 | CASSFRDREQETQYF
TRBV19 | CASRGTGECYEQYF
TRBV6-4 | CASSGGRGRERVANYGYTF
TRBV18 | CASSPSGAEQYF